The entry that follows covers one TCR beta chain sequence. Its antigen is not identified. This sample stems from a study of shared clonotypes between healthy human individuals. Generated by immunoSEQ multiplex PCR, the TCRdb table keeps only in-frame clones and is missing some. The sample includes nearly 1 million clones, roughly 72% of them seen just once. Broader study findings: Estimated richness was generally greater in naive than memory subsets.

Germline V gene data show CDR1 as LNHDA and CDR2 as SQIVND (reference sequence). Trimming cost V 9 bases and J 4 bases, with 10 bases left between them. This CDR3 comprises 13 residues. The sequencing sample was made of memory CD4+ T cells sorted from blood. Subset in this sample: CD45RA-negative fraction. The source is a man between 18 and 29 years old in good health. This chain connects TRBV19 to TRBJ1-6, with D possibly matching TRBD1 (5 bases). The CDR3 nucleotides are TGTGCCAGCAGGGCAGATTATAATTCACCCCTCCACTTT. This translates into CASRADYNSPLHF.